This T cell receptor (beta chain) comes out of a study of control samples from healthy donors and cancer patients. The table came from immunoSEQ multiplex PCR; TCRdb's copy has only in-frame clones and leaves some out. The sample lists 150,000 or so clones, approximately 86% occurring once. The CDR3 extends over 13 amino acids. Deletions cut 5 bases from V and 4 bases from J, with 10 bases between. The sequenced sample consisted of blood. The genes are TRBV12-3 or TRBV12-4 and TRBJ2-3; D possibly corresponds to TRBD2 (5 bases). The receptor was isolated from a woman aged 30 to 39 in good health. CDR3 sequence: CASSTGEADTQYF. The CDR3 bases are TGTGCCAGCAGTACCGGGGAAGCAGATACGCAGTATTTT.